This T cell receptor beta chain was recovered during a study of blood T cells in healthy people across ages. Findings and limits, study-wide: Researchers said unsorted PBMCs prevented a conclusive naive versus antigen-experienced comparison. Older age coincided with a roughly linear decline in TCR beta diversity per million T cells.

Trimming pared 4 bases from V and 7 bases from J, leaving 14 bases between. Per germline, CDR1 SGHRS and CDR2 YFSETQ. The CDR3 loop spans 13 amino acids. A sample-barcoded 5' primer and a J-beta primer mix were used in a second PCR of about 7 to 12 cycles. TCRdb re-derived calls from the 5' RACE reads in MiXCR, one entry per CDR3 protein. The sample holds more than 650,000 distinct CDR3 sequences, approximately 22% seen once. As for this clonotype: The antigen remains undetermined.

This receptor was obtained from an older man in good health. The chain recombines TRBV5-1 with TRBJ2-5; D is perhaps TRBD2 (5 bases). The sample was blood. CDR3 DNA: TGCGCCAGCAGCCTGGCTCTCGAGGGGACCCAGTACTTC. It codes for CASSLALEGTQYF. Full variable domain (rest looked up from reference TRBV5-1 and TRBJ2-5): KAGVTQTPRYLIKTRGQQVTLSCSPISGHRSVSWYQQTPGQGLQFLFEYFSETQRNKGNFPGRFSGRQFSNSRSEMNVSTLELGDSALYLCASSLALEGTQYFGPGTRLLVL.